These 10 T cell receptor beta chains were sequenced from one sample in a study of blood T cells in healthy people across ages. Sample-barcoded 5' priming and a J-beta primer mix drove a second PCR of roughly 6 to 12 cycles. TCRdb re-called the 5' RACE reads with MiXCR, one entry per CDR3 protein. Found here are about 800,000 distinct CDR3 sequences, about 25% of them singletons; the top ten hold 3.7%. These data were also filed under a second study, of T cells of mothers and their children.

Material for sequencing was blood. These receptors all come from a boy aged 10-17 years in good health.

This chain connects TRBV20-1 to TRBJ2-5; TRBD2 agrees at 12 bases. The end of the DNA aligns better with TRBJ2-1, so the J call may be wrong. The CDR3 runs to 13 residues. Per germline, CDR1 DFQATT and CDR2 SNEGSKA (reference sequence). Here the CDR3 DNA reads TGCAGTGCTTCCGGACTAGCGGGAATTGAGCAGTTCTTC. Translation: CSASGLAGIEQFF.

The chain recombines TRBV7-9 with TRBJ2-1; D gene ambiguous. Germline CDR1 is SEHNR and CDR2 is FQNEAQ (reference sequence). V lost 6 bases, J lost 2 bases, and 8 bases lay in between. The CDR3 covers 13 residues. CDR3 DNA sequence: TGTGCCAGCAGGCCCCCGGCCTACAATGAGCAGTTCTTC. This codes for CASRPPAYNEQFF. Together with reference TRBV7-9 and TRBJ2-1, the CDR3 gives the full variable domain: DTGVSQNPRHKITKRGQNVTFRCDPISEHNRLYWYRQTLGQGPEFLTYFQNEAQLEKSRLLSDRFSAERPKGSFSTLEIQRTEQGDSAMYLCASRPPAYNEQFFGPGTRLTVL.

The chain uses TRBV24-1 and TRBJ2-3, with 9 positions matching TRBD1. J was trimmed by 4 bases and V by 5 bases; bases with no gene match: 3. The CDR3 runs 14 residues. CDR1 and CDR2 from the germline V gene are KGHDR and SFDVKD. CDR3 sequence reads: CATSVTGGSDTQYF. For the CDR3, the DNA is TGTGCCACCAGTGTAACAGGGGGCTCAGATACGCAGTATTTT.

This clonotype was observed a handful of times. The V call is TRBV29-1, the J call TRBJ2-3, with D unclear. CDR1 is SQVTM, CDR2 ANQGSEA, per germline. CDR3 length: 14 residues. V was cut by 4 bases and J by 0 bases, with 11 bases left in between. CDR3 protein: CSVVVDTSTDTQYF. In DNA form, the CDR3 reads TGCAGCGTTGTGGTCGATACTAGCACAGATACGCAGTATTTT.

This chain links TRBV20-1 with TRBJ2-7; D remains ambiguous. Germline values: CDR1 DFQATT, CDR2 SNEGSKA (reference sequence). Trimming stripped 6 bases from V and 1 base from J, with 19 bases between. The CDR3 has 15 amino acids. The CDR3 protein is CSAGQLSRPSYEQYF. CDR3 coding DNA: TGCAGTGCCGGCCAGTTGTCCAGACCGTCCTACGAGCAGTACTTC.

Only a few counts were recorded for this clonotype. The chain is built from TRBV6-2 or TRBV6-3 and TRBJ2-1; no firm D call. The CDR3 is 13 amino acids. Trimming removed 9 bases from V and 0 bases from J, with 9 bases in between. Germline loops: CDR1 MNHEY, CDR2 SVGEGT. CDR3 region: CASTGSSYNEQFF. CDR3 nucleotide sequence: TGTGCCAGTACCGGTAGCTCCTACAATGAGCAGTTCTTC.

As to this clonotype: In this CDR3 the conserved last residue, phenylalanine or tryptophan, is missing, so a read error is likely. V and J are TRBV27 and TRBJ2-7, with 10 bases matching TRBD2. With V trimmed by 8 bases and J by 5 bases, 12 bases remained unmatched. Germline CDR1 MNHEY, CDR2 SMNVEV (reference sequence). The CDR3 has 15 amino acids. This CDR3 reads CASAPGLANIDEQYL. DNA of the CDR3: TGTGCCAGCGCCCCGGGACTAGCGAACATCGACGAGCAGTACCTC.

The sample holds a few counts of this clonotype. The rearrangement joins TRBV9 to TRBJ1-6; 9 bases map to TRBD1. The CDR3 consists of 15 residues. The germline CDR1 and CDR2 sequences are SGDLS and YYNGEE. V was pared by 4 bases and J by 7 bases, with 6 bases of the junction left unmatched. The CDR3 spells CASSLGTGPNSPLHF. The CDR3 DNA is TGTGCCAGCAGCCTTGGGACAGGGCCCAATTCACCCCTCCACTTT.

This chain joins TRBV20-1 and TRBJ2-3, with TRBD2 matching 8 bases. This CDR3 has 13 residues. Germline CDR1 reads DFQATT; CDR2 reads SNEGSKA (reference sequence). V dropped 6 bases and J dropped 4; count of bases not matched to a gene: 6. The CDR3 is CSARRGASDTQYF. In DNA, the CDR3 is TGCAGTGCCCGGCGGGGGGCATCAGATACGCAGTATTTT.

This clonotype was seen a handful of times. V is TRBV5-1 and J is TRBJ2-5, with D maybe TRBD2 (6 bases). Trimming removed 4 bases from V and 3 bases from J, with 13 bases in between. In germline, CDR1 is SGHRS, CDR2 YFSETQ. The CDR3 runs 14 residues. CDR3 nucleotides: TGCGCCAGCAGCCACGGGACTGCGAAAGAGACCCAGTACTTC. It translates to CASSHGTAKETQYF.